This is a list of T cell receptor beta chains from one sample in a study of spatial heterogeneity in lung cancer. TCRdb re-analysed the 5' RACE reads in MiXCR, keeping a single row per CDR3 protein. The table lists 45,000 to 50,000 distinct CDR3 sequences, about 12% of them singletons. Sequenced material: PBMCs, taken at follow-up. The receptors shown here come from a male donor with early-stage non-small cell lung cancer. The CDR3 runs from the conserved cysteine through the conserved F or W. A D gene is named only where the DNA matches it firmly. The size of a clone is reported for some rows only, either as once, few or many, or as a class for expanded clones.

CDR3nt,CDR3aa,abundance,d_gene,len,v_gene,j_gene
TGTGCCAGCTCACCAGGGGGACGGAATAATTCACCCCTCCCCTTT,CASSPGGRNNSPLPF,NA,NA,15,TRBV18,TRBJ1-6
TGTGCCAGCAGTTTATTACACACCACAGATACGCAGTATTTT,CASSLLHTTDTQYF,few,NA,14,TRBV6-1,TRBJ2-3
TGTGCCAGCAGGGACACCGGGGAGCTGTTTTTT,CASRDTGELFF,many,NA,11,TRBV7-9,TRBJ2-2
TGCAGTGCTAGACGAGGGGACAGCCAAGAGACCCAGTACTTC,CSARRGDSQETQYF,NA,TRBD1,14,TRBV20-1,TRBJ2-5
TGTGCCAGCGGAAGGGGCAATCAGCCCCAGCATTTT,CASGRGNQPQHF,few,NA,12,TRBV28,TRBJ1-5
TGTGCCAGCAGTTCTTCCGCTGAGAATCAGCCCCAGCATTTT,CASSSSAENQPQHF,few,NA,14,TRBV12-3/TRBV12-4,TRBJ1-5
TGTGCCAGCAGCTTAGGGACAGGAGCCTACGAGCAGTACTTC,CASSLGTGAYEQYF,NA,TRBD1,14,TRBV7-7,TRBJ2-7
TGCGCCAGCTCGTCCCAGGGGCTCGTCTCCTACGAGCAGTACTTC,CASSSQGLVSYEQYF,many,NA,15,TRBV5-1,TRBJ2-7
TGCAGTGCTAGACGGGACAGGGTCTACGAGCAGTACTTC,CSARRDRVYEQYF,NA,TRBD1,13,TRBV20-1,TRBJ2-7
TGCGCCAGCAGCCAAGATCTTGCAGATACGCAGTATTTT,CASSQDLADTQYF,many,NA,13,TRBV4-3,TRBJ2-3
TGTGCCAGCAGCCAAGACGCCCGGAGGTCCCAGTACTTC,CASSQDARRSQYF,NA,NA,13,TRBV3-1,TRBJ2-5
TGTGCCAGCAGCTTGTATAGACAGGTGGCGACTAACTATGGCTACACCTTC,CASSLYRQVATNYGYTF,many,NA,17,TRBV5-8,TRBJ1-2
TGTGCCAGCGCTACCGCTAGCGAAACCGGGGAGCTGTTTTTT,CASATASETGELFF,few,NA,14,TRBV7-9,TRBJ2-2
TGTGCCAGCAGCTTAGGGGGCCCCTACTCTGGCTACACCTTC,CASSLGGPYSGYTF,many,NA,14,TRBV7-9,TRBJ1-2
TGTGCCAGCAGCCCTGGCCGTGATGAGCAGTTCTTC,CASSPGRDEQFF,few,NA,12,TRBV6-2/TRBV6-3,TRBJ2-1
TGTGCCAGCAGCCCTAGGGACACAGATACGCAGTATTTT,CASSPRDTDTQYF,many,NA,13,TRBV11-3,TRBJ2-3
TGCAGTGCTAGGAACAGCGACAACAAGGACATTCAGTACTTC,CSARNSDNKDIQYF,many,NA,14,TRBV20-1,TRBJ2-4
TGTGCCAGCAGCCAAGGCCCGGGCTCTGGGGCCAACGTCCTGACTTTC,CASSQGPGSGANVLTF,many,NA,16,TRBV3-1,TRBJ2-6
TGCAGTGCTACGGCCGGGAATCAGCTTTACTCTGGAAACACCATATATTTT,CSATAGNQLYSGNTIYF,NA,NA,17,TRBV20-1,TRBJ1-3
TGTGCCAGCAGTGACGGGACAGGGGGCAGCGACTATGGCTACACCTTC,CASSDGTGGSDYGYTF,NA,TRBD1,16,TRBV6-1,TRBJ1-2
TGTGCCAGCAGCTTCGGGACAGACACAGATACGCAGTATTTT,CASSFGTDTDTQYF,NA,TRBD1,14,TRBV7-9,TRBJ2-3
TGTGCCAGCAGCTACCGACTAGCGGCCTACGAGCAGTACTTC,CASSYRLAAYEQYF,many,TRBD2,14,TRBV7-2,TRBJ2-7
TGTGCCACCAGGCGGGGGGCCACTGAAGCTTTCTTT,CATRRGATEAFF,NA,NA,12,TRBV10-3,TRBJ1-1
TGTGCCAGCAGCTACCGGACCGAAGCCTACGAGCAGTACTTC,CASSYRTEAYEQYF,NA,NA,14,TRBV7-9,TRBJ2-7
TGTGCCAGCAGTTTAGCGCGTTGGGGAGAAGAGACCCAGTACTTC,CASSLARWGEETQYF,many,NA,15,TRBV12-3/TRBV12-4,TRBJ2-5
TGTGCCAGCATCCGGGGGGGGCTCACTGAAGCTTTCTTT,CASIRGGLTEAFF,NA,NA,13,TRBV6-5,TRBJ1-1
TGTGCCAGCAGCTTGGCCGTAGGGTTGGCCAAAAACATTCAGTACTTC,CASSLAVGLAKNIQYF,NA,NA,16,TRBV5-6,TRBJ2-4
TGCAGTGCTAGACTCCTTCGGACTGAAGCTTTCTTT,CSARLLRTEAFF,many,NA,12,TRBV20-1,TRBJ1-1
TGTGCCAGCAGTCGAGGGATGAGGAACACCGGGGAGCTGTTTTTT,CASSRGMRNTGELFF,many,NA,15,TRBV7-9,TRBJ2-2
TGTGCCAGCAGCCAAGATCGTGATAGGGAAGACAATGAGCAGTTCTTC,CASSQDRDREDNEQFF,many,NA,16,TRBV4-2,TRBJ2-1
TGTGCCAGCAGCTCTCGGGAGAGACAGCCCCAGCATTTT,CASSSRERQPQHF,many,NA,13,TRBV3-1,TRBJ1-5
TGCAGTGCTAGGATGGGGCTGAACACTGAAGCTTTCTTT,CSARMGLNTEAFF,many,NA,13,TRBV20-1,TRBJ1-1
TGTGCCTGGAGTACGGCTACCCAAGAGACCCAGTACTTC,CAWSTATQETQYF,many,NA,13,TRBV30,TRBJ2-5
TGCAGCGGATCGGGAGCGCGGTACAATGAGCAGTTCTTC,CSGSGARYNEQFF,few,NA,13,TRBV29-1,TRBJ2-1
TGCAGCGTTGAAGGGGACAGGGGGCTGGCCCCAGATACGCAGTATTTT,CSVEGDRGLAPDTQYF,few,TRBD1,16,TRBV29-1,TRBJ2-3
TGTGCCAGCAGCTTAAGTTCGTCCCAGCCCCAGCATTTT,CASSLSSSQPQHF,NA,NA,13,TRBV7-2,TRBJ1-5
TGTGCCTGGAGTGTAGGGCTAGTCACCGGGGAGCTGTTTTTT,CAWSVGLVTGELFF,few,NA,14,TRBV30,TRBJ2-2
TGTGCCAGCAGTTCAGAGCGGGCTAATGAAAAACTGTTTTTT,CASSSERANEKLFF,many,NA,14,TRBV6-6,TRBJ1-4
TGTGCCAGCAGCTTAGTGTGTGGGGGCGAGCGGCAGCCCCAGCATTTT,CASSLVCGGERQPQHF,NA,NA,16,TRBV7-6,TRBJ1-5
TGTGCCAGCTCGCGAACAGGGCCTTCGGCCGGGGAGCTGTTTTTT,CASSRTGPSAGELFF,NA,NA,15,TRBV18,TRBJ2-2
TGCGCCAGCAGCTTGGAGGCTTCTAGCACAGATACGCAGTATTTT,CASSLEASSTDTQYF,NA,NA,15,TRBV5-1,TRBJ2-3